Presented here are 28 T cell receptor beta chains from one specimen sequenced in a study of blood T cell repertoires in COVID-19. Libraries were prepared by immunoSEQ multiplex PCR; TCRdb keeps only in-frame clonotypes and omits some of them. The data contain fewer than 350,000 clones, approximately 84% of them seen just once; the ten biggest clones take up 2% to 2.5%. The specimen sequenced was peripheral blood. Every receptor here comes from a woman younger than 45 who had recovered from COVID-19.

J is TRBJ2-7 and V is TRBV3-1 (or the pseudogene TRBV3-2), with 9 bases that match TRBD2. The CDR3 runs 15 residues. J lost 2 bases, V lost 2 bases, and 4 bases had no gene match. Germline assignment: CDR1 LGHDT and CDR2 YNNKEL (reference sequence). The CDR3 sequence: CASSQLAGATYEQYF. The CDR3 nucleotides read TGTGCCAGCAGCCAATTAGCGGGGGCTACCTACGAGCAGTACTTC.

The V call is TRBV7-8, the J call TRBJ1-1; D possibly corresponds to TRBD1 (5 bases). The germline V and J ends were trimmed by 4 bases and 0 bases, with 9 bases remaining between them. From germline, CDR1 is SGHVS and CDR2 FQNEAQ. The CDR3 totals 14 residues. Here the CDR3 reads CASSSGFMNTEAFF. DNA of the CDR3: TGTGCCAGCAGCTCAGGGTTCATGAACACTGAAGCTTTCTTT.

There are a few counts of this clone. V and J are TRBV28 and TRBJ2-7, with no clear D. Trimming took 6 bases from V and 5 from J, leaving 23 bases between them. The length of the CDR3 is 16 residues. CDR1 is MDHEN and CDR2 is SYDVKM in the germline V gene. CDR3 bases: TGTGCCAGCAGACCTTCCGGTGGCGGTTCTGCCCACGAGCAGTACTTC. The encoded protein is CASRPSGGGSAHEQYF.

The chain has TRBV7-2 and TRBJ2-1; possible D gene TRBD1, 6 bases. Trimming pared 2 bases from V and 7 bases from J, leaving 15 bases between. From germline, CDR1 is SGHTA and CDR2 FQGNSA. CDR3 length: 15 residues. This CDR3 is CASSLQRQGSNEQFF. The CDR3 region has the DNA TGTGCCAGCAGCTTACAGCGGCAGGGGTCTAATGAGCAGTTCTTC.

The rearrangement uses TRBV7-8 and TRBJ2-6; 11 positions agree with TRBD2. The CDR3 runs to 23 residues. The germline V gene has CDR1 SGHVS and CDR2 FQNEAQ. Trimming at V came to 5 bases and at J to 1 base, leaving 22 bases not matched to a gene. CDR3 DNA: TGTGCCAGCAGCCAACATGTACTAGCGGGAGCTCTAGTCAGGGGGTCTGGGGCCAACGTCCTGACTTTC. It encodes CASSQHVLAGALVRGSGANVLTF.

This chain joins TRBV5-1 and TRBJ1-2; D ambiguous. Germline V gene lookup returns CDR1 SGHRS and CDR2 YFSETQ. The CDR3 covers 12 residues. V lost 1 base to trimming and J lost 6 bases, with 7 bases between them. CDR3 in amino acids: CASSLYSHGYTF. CDR3 bases: TGCGCCAGCAGCTTGTATAGCCATGGCTACACCTTC.

This chain uses TRBV19 with TRBJ2-7, with a tentative D call TRBD2 (6 bases). Germline V CDR1 and CDR2: LNHDA, SQIVND (reference sequence). V was pared by 5 bases and J by 7 bases, with 12 bases between. CDR3 length: 12 residues. CDR3 in DNA: TGTGCCAGTAGTCCCGGGGGAGGTGAGCAGTACTTC. It specifies CASSPGGGEQYF.

The V and J genes are TRBV29-1 and TRBJ1-2; 9 positions match TRBD1. The CDR3 is made up of 13 amino acids. Germline CDR1 and CDR2: SQVTM and ANQGSEA. V lost 7 bases, J lost 4 bases, and 7 bases stayed unmatched. CDR3 in DNA: TGCAGCGCTGGGACAGGGAATAGCTATGGCTACACCTTC. Translating gives CSAGTGNSYGYTF.

This clone occurred a few times. This sample includes further DNA sequences coding for the same CDR3. The J gene is TRBJ1-2, the V gene TRBV28; 7 bases line up with TRBD1. Germline V lookup: CDR1 MDHEN, CDR2 SYDVKM. This CDR3 contains 12 residues. The V and J ends lost 6 bases and 7 bases, in that order; junction bases with no gene match: 5. The CDR3 DNA reads TGTGCCAGCAGCGACAGGGAAGGTGGCTACACCTTC. Its translation is CASSDREGGYTF.

This clone was seen a single time. V usage is TRBV4-1 and J usage is TRBJ2-5; 13 bases align to TRBD2. Germline V CDR1 and CDR2: MGHRA, YSYEKL. CDR3 length: 19 residues. Trimming cost V 5 bases and J 4 bases; bases outside gene matches: 16. DNA of the CDR3: TGCGCCAGCAGCTCCACGGAAGCAGGGACTAGCGGGGAGGGAGAGACCCAGTACTTC. It encodes CASSSTEAGTSGEGETQYF.

This chain uses TRBV6-5 with TRBJ2-7, with 10 positions matching TRBD2. With 0 bases clipped from V and 3 bases from J, the junction kept 5 bases outside the gene matches. CDR3 length equals 16 residues. Looked up from germline, CDR1 is MNHEY and CDR2 is SVGAGI. This CDR3 reads CASSYSVTSGFYEQYF. The CDR3 DNA sequence: TGTGCCAGCAGTTACTCGGTGACTAGCGGGTTCTACGAGCAGTACTTC.

The J gene is TRBJ1-1, the V gene TRBV25-1, with a weak D call TRBD1 (5 bases). The V end was cut by 4 bases, the J end by 1 base, with 10 bases between. Germline CDR1 MGHDK, CDR2 SYGVNS. The CDR3 runs to 14 residues. The CDR3 sequence is CASSGIDRNTEAFF. CDR3 DNA sequence: TGTGCCAGCAGTGGGATTGACAGGAACACTGAAGCTTTCTTT. The variable domain in full, completed from reference TRBV25-1 and TRBJ1-1, reads EADIYQTPRYLVIGTGKKITLECSQTMGHDKMYWYQQDPGMELHLIHYSYGVNSTEKGDLSSESTVSRIRTEHFPLTLESARPSHTSQYLCASSGIDRNTEAFFGQGTRLTVV.

The rearrangement joins TRBV18 to TRBJ2-2; weak D call: TRBD1 (5 bases). Germline loops: CDR1 KGHSH, CDR2 LQKENI. Trimming took 5 bases from V and 6 from J, leaving 13 bases between them. CDR3 length: 14 residues. Here the CDR3 reads CASSSQGTAGELFF. The DNA of the CDR3 is TGTGCCAGCTCAAGTCAGGGTACGGCCGGGGAGCTGTTTTTT.

The sample holds a few counts of this clone. The rearrangement joins TRBV6-6 to TRBJ1-4, with TRBD1 matching over 8 bases. Germline lookup yields CDR1 MNHNY and CDR2 SVGAGI (reference sequence). This CDR3 has 14 residues. V shed 10 bases and J 0 bases; nucleotides not matched to a gene: 4. CDR3 bases: TGTGCCACCCAGGGGGCCCCAACTAATGAAAAACTGTTTTTT. Translation: CATQGAPTNEKLFF.

This clone was counted only a few times. The J gene is TRBJ2-7, the V gene TRBV6-6, with 7 bases identical to TRBD1. This CDR3 is 12 amino acids long. The J segment lost 6 bases and the V segment lost 6 bases, leaving 5 bases of the junction unmatched. The germline CDR1 and CDR2 sequences are MNHNY and SVGAGI (reference sequence). This CDR3 reads CASSFTGVEQYF. The CDR3 bases are TGTGCCAGCAGCTTTACAGGGGTCGAGCAGTACTTC.

The rearrangement uses TRBV19 and TRBJ1-5; the D is unclear. V lost 2 bases to trimming and J lost 3 bases, with 5 bases between them. CDR1 LNHDA and CDR2 SQIVND come from the germline V gene (reference sequence). The CDR3 consists of 13 residues. CDR3: CASSININQPQHF. In DNA form, the CDR3 reads TGTGCCAGTAGTATAAATATCAATCAGCCCCAGCATTTT.

V and J are TRBV4-2 and TRBJ2-3; 8 bases are a match to TRBD2. The CDR3 length is 19 residues. Germline V gene sequence: CDR1 LGHNA, CDR2 YNFKEQ. Trimming took 1 base from V and 4 from J; bases not matched to a gene: 16. CDR3 protein: CASSQVARSSGRSSDTQYF. The CDR3 DNA is TGTGCCAGCAGCCAAGTCGCCCGCTCCAGCGGGAGATCCTCAGATACGCAGTATTTT.

This clone was seen a few times. The chain recombines TRBV5-1 with TRBJ2-1; the match to TRBD2 covers 8 bases. Germline trimming cut 4 bases from V and 6 bases from J; bases unmatched to any gene: 6. The germline gives CDR1 SGHRS, CDR2 YFSETQ. The CDR3 loop spans 14 amino acids. The CDR3 coding sequence is TGCGCCAGCAGCATGAACGGGGGGGCCAATGAGCAGTTCTTC. Encoded protein: CASSMNGGANEQFF.

The V and J genes are TRBV9 and TRBJ2-1; 13 nucleotides agree with TRBD2. This CDR3 has 15 amino acids. V lost 4 bases and J lost 6; bases outside the gene matches: 4. Germline CDR1 reads SGDLS; CDR2 reads YYNGEE. The CDR3, as DNA: TGTGCCAGCAGCCAAAGGACTAGCGGGAGCAATGAGCAGTTCTTC. Encoded protein: CASSQRTSGSNEQFF.

The chain links TRBV2 to TRBJ1-2; TRBD1 aligns across 7 bases. Germline V lookup: CDR1 SNHLY, CDR2 FYNNEI. The CDR3 totals 15 residues. V was pared by 3 bases and J by 4 bases, with 8 bases of the junction left unmatched. The CDR3 coding sequence is TGTGCCAGCAGTGAGGGAACAGGGGATCGCTATGGCTACACCTTC. Translating gives CASSEGTGDRYGYTF.

J is TRBJ2-1 and V is TRBV5-1, with D tentatively TRBD2 (5 bases). This CDR3 is built from 15 residues. V was shortened by 9 bases and J by 2 bases, with 18 bases between the two germline ends. The germline V gene has CDR1 SGHRS and CDR2 YFSETQ. The CDR3 sequence is CATRRPAETYNEQFF. The CDR3 DNA is TGCGCCACCCGACGCCCAGCGGAGACCTACAATGAGCAGTTCTTC.

The gene calls are TRBV7-9 and TRBJ1-1; TRBD1 aligns across 9 bases. The CDR3 extends over 15 amino acids. Trimming took 4 bases from V and 1 from J; bases not matched to a gene: 4. Germline CDR1 SEHNR, CDR2 FQNEAQ (reference sequence). As DNA, the CDR3 is TGTGCCAGCAGCTCATGGGACAGGGCGAACACTGAAGCTTTCTTT. Translation gives CASSSWDRANTEAFF.

The chain joins TRBV10-2 to TRBJ2-3; TRBD2 agrees at 9 bases. The V segment lost 6 bases and the J segment 4 bases; nucleotides outside the gene matches: 8. CDR1 is WSHSY and CDR2 is SAAADI in the germline V gene. This CDR3 contains 15 residues. In DNA, the CDR3 is TGCGCCAGCAGCCTTTGGACTAGCGATCCAGATACGCAGTATTTT. Its protein is CASSLWTSDPDTQYF.

The chain recombines TRBV5-4 with TRBJ2-5; TRBD1 aligns across 11 bases. CDR3 length: 15 amino acids. The J segment lost 5 bases and the V segment lost 4 bases, leaving 7 bases of the junction unmatched. Germline V lookup: CDR1 SGHNT, CDR2 YYREEE (reference sequence). CDR3 sequence reads: CASSPGTGGGETQYF. In DNA, the CDR3 is TGTGCCAGCAGCCCCGGGACAGGGGGAGGGGAGACCCAGTACTTC.

This clone was counted once. The V gene is TRBV18, the J gene TRBJ1-1; D ambiguous. The CDR3 loop spans 15 amino acids. The germline V gene has CDR1 KGHSH and CDR2 LQKENI. Trimming cost V 1 base and J 0 bases, with 9 bases left between them. This CDR3 reads CASSPRESLNTEAFF. In DNA form, the CDR3 reads TGTGCCAGCTCACCACGCGAGAGCCTGAACACTGAAGCTTTCTTT. The whole variable domain, remainder taken from reference TRBV18 and TRBJ1-1, is NAGVMQNPRHLVRRRGQEARLRCSPMKGHSHVYWYRQLPEEGLKFMVYLQKENIIDESGMPKERFSAEFPKEGPSILRIQQVVRGDSAAYFCASSPRESLNTEAFFGQGTRLTVV.

The rearrangement joins TRBV15 to TRBJ1-1, with D perhaps TRBD1 (5 bases). The CDR3 has 15 amino acids. V gave up 0 bases and J gave up 3 bases, with 11 bases separating them. Germline-derived CDR1 and CDR2 are LNHNV and YYDKDF (reference sequence). CDR3 nucleotides: TGTGCCACCAGCAGAGATCTGGGAGGGGACACTGAAGCTTTCTTT. Its translation is CATSRDLGGDTEAFF.

The genes are TRBV7-2 and TRBJ1-5; 9 nucleotides agree with TRBD1. The V gene end was trimmed by 1 base and the J gene end by 4 bases; junction bases not matched to a gene: 8. The CDR3 extends over 17 amino acids. Germline values: CDR1 SGHTA, CDR2 FQGNSA. This CDR3 is CASSLVFGTGLNQPQHF. In DNA form, the CDR3 reads TGTGCCAGCAGCTTAGTTTTTGGGACAGGGTTGAATCAGCCCCAGCATTTT. The whole variable domain, filled in from reference TRBV7-2 and TRBJ1-5, reads GAGVSQSPSNKVTEKGKDVELRCDPISGHTALYWYRQSLGQGLEFLIYFQGNSAPDKSGLPSDRFSAERTGGSVSTLTIQRTQQEDSAVYLCASSLVFGTGLNQPQHFGDGTRLSIL.

The chain joins TRBV30 to TRBJ1-1; D possibly corresponds to TRBD1 (5 bases). CDR1 and CDR2 from the germline V gene are GTSNPN and SVGIG (reference sequence). V lost 6 bases to trimming and J lost 7 bases, with 9 bases between them. The CDR3 runs 10 residues. This CDR3 is CACFDSEAFF. The CDR3 DNA is TGTGCCTGCTTCGACAGTGAAGCTTTCTTT.